One TCR beta chain is described in this entry. Its antigen is currently unknown. These data originate in a study of cytomegalovirus exposure and HLA in healthy donors. Study-wide findings and caveats: In a later analysis, a missense DCLRE1C variant was linked to TCR beta V- and J-gene trimming.

The PCR made use of 60 Vbeta and 13 Jbeta primers. The assay was immunoSEQ multiplex PCR, and TCRdb's table has in-frame clones only and misses some. The sample lists 200,000 or so clones; around 86% were seen once. Germline V gives CDR1 SGHRS, CDR2 YFSETQ. The V gene end was trimmed by 4 bases and the J gene end by 0 bases; junction bases not matched to a gene: 7. The CDR3 is 16 amino acids. Sequenced material: PBMCs. The clonotype was recovered from a man between 40 and 49 years old in good health and CMV-seropositive. This chain links TRBV5-1 with TRBJ2-1; 7 nucleotides line up with TRBD2. CDR3 DNA: TGCGCCAGCAGCCCCCCTAGCGGTAGCTCCTACAATGAGCAGTTCTTC. Amino acids: CASSPPSGSSYNEQFF.